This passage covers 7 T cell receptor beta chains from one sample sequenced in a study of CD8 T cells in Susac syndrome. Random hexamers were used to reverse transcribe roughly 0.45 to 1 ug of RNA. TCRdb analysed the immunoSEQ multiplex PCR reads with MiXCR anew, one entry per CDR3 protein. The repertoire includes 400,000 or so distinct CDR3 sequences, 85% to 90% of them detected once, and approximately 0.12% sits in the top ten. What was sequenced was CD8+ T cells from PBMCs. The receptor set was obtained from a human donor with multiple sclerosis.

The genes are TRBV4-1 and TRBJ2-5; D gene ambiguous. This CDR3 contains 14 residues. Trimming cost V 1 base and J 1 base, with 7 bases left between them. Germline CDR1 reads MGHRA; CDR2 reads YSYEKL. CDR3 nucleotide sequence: TGCGCCAGCAGCCAAGCTCAGTTCCAAGAGACCCAGTACTTC. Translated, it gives CASSQAQFQETQYF.

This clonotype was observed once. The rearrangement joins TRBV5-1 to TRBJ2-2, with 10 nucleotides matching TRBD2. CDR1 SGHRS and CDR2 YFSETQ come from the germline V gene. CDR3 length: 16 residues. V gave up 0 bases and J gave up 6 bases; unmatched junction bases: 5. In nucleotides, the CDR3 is TGCGCCAGCAGCTTGGCTAGCGGGGGATTCGCCGGGGAGCTGTTTTTT. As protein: CASSLASGGFAGELFF.

CDR3 protein: CASSEATTYEQYF. The DNA for the CDR3 is TGTGCCAGCAGTGAAGCGACTACCTACGAGCAGTACTTC. The genes are TRBV2 and TRBJ2-7; the D gene is possibly TRBD2 (5 bases). With 0 bases removed from V and 2 bases from J, the gap between germline ends came to 5 bases. This CDR3 region has 13 residues. The germline CDR1 and CDR2 sequences are SNHLY and FYNNEI.

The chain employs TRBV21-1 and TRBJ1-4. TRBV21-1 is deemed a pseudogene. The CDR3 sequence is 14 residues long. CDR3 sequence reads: CASSKSFDNEKLFF. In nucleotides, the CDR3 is TGTGCCAGCAGCAAAAGCTTTGATAATGAAAAACTGTTTTTT.

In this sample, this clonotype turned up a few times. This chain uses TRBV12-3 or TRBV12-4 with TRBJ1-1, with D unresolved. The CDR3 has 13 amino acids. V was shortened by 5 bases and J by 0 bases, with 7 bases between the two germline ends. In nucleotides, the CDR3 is TGTGCCAGCAGTGACTCTATGAACACTGAAGCTTTCTTT. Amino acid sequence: CASSDSMNTEAFF.

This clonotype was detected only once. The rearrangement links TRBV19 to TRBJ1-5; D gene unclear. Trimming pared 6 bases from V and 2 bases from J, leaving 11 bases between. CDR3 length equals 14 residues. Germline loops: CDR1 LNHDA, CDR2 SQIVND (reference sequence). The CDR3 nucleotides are TGTGCCAGTAGGCTGCGGTGGGGCAATCAGCCCCAGCATTTT. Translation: CASRLRWGNQPQHF.

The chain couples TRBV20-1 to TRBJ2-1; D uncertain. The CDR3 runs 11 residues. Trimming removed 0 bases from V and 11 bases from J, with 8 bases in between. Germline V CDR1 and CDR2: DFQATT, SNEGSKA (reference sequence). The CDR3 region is CSARDRAKQFF. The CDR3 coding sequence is TGCAGTGCTAGAGATAGGGCGAAGCAGTTCTTC.